This T cell receptor (beta chain) was profiled in a study of blood T cell repertoires in COVID-19. Germline loops: CDR1 SGHNT, CDR2 YYREEE (reference sequence). The CDR3 spans 15 residues. Trimming removed 5 bases from V and 10 bases from J; junction bases left unmatched: 10. In the source study's methods: The assay estimated nucleated cells by amplifying reference gene primers. Clones were sequenced by immunoSEQ multiplex PCR, and TCRdb holds only the in-frame ones, with some missing. That table is the source of V, J and clone size, and D and trimming were worked out from the DNA. The table lists fewer than 120,000 clones, around nine tenths of them singletons.

The rearrangement joins TRBV5-4 to TRBJ1-6, with 9 bases matching TRBD1. The receptor's source is a human donor in a cohort sampled during active COVID-19. The sequencing sample was made of peripheral blood. CDR3 in amino acids: CASSLQQGATSPLHF. In DNA, the CDR3 is TGTGCCAGCAGTTTACAACAGGGGGCGACGTCACCCCTCCACTTT.